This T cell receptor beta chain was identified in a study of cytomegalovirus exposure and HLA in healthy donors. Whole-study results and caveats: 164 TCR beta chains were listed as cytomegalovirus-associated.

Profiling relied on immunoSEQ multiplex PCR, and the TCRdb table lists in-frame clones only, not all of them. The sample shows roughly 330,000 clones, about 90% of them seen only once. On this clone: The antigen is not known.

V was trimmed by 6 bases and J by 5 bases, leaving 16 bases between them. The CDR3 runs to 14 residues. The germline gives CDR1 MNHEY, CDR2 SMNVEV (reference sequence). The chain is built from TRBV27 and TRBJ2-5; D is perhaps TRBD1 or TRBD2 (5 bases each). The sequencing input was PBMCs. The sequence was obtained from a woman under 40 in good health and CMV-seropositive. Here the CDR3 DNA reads TGTGCCAGCAGCCCGAGGACCTGGGGGGAGACCCAGTACTTC. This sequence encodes CASSPRTWGETQYF.